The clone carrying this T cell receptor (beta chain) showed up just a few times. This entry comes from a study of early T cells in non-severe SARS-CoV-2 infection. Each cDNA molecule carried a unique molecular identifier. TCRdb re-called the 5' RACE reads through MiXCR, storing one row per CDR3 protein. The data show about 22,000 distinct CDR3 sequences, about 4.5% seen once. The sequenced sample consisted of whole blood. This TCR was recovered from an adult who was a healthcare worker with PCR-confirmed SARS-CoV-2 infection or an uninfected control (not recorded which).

CDR3 DNA sequence: TGTGCCAGCAGCCTTACCGGGATTACGCAGTATTTT. Encoded protein: CASSLTGITQYF. The V gene is TRBV7-9, the J gene TRBJ2-3; the D gene is possibly TRBD2 (5 bases). The CDR3 runs to 12 residues. The germline V gene has CDR1 SEHNR and CDR2 FQNEAQ (reference sequence). Trimming removed 5 bases from V and 8 bases from J, with 11 bases in between.